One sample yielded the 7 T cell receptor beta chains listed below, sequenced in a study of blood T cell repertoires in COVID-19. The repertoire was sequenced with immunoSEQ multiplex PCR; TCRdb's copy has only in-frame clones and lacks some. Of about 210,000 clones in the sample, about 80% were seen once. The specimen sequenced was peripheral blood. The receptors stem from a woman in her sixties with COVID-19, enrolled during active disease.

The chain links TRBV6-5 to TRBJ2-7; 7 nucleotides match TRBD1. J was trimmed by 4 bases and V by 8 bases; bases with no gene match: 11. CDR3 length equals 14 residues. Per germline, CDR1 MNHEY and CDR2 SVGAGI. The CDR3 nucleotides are TGTGCCAGCGGAACCGGGACAGCAAAATACGAGCAGTACTTC. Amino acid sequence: CASGTGTAKYEQYF.

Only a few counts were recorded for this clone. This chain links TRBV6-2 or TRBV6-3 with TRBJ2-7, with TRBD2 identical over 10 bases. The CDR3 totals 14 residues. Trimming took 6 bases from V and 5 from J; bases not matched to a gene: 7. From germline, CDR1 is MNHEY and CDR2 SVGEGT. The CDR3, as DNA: TGTGCCAGCAGGCCTAGCGGGAGCATCCACGAGCAGTACTTC. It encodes CASRPSGSIHEQYF.

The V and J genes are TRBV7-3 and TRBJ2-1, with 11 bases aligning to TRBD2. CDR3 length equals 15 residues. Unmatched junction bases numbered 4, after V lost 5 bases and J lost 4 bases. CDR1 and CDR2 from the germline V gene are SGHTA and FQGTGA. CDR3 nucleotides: TGTGCCAGCAGCCAGGGACTAGCGGATTACAATGAGCAGTTCTTC. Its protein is CASSQGLADYNEQFF.

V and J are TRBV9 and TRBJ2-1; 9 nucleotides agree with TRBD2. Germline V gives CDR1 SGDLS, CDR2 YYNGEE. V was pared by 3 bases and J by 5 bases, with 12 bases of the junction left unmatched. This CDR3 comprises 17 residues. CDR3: CASSGKIAGDGHNEQFF. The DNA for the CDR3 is TGTGCCAGCAGCGGCAAGATAGCGGGGGACGGGCACAATGAGCAGTTCTTC.

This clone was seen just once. The CDR3 bases are TGCAGTGCTAGTGTAGGGGACAATCAGCCCCAGCATTTT. Amino acids: CSASVGDNQPQHF. V usage is TRBV20-1 and J usage is TRBJ1-5; a possible D gene is TRBD1 (5 bases). Between the trimmed V and J ends, which lost 3 bases and 3 bases, there was a span of 9 bases. This CDR3 contains 13 residues. Per the germline V gene, CDR1 is DFQATT and CDR2 is SNEGSKA (reference sequence).

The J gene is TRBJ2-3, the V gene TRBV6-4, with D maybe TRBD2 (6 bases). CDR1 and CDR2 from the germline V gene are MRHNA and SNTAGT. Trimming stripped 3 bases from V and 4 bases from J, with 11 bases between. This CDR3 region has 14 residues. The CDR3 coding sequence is TGTGCCAGCAGTGAGGCTAGCGAGGCAGATACGCAGTATTTT. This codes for CASSEASEADTQYF.

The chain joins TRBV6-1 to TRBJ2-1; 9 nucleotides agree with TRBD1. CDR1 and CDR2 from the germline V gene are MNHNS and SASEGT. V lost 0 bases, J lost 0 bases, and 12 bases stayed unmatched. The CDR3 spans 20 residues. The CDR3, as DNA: TGTGCCAGCAGTGAAGCGCTTGGACAGGGGACCCCAAGCTCCTACAATGAGCAGTTCTTC. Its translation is CASSEALGQGTPSSYNEQFF.